A single sample gave rise to the 8 T cell receptor beta chains below, sequenced in a study of CD8 T cells in ankylosing spondylitis. TCRdb recomputed calls from the 5' RACE reads with MiXCR, one row per CDR3 protein. The data contain fewer than 250,000 distinct CDR3 sequences, 20% to 30% of them singletons. Sequenced: blood, either unsorted or a sorted T cell fraction (not recorded which). These receptors were collected from a male donor with ankylosing spondylitis or in good health (not recorded which).

J is TRBJ2-1 and V is TRBV6-4; 8 bases map to TRBD2. CDR1 and CDR2 (germline): MRHNA, SNTAGT. Losses at the gene ends were 3 bases for V and 9 bases for J; bases not matched to a gene: 7. CDR3 size: 14 residues. The CDR3 loop is CASSEAGGRAEQFF. In nucleotides, the CDR3 is TGTGCCAGCAGTGAGGCGGGAGGAAGGGCTGAGCAGTTCTTC.

This clonotype has at least ten counts. The chain is built from TRBV20-1 and TRBJ1-5; D call uncertain. With 4 bases removed from V and 4 bases from J, the gap between germline ends came to 8 bases. Germline V lookup: CDR1 DFQATT, CDR2 SNEGSKA (reference sequence). This CDR3 spans 12 amino acids. The CDR3 here is CSAKTGNQPQHF. The CDR3 DNA is TGCAGTGCTAAGACGGGGAATCAGCCCCAGCATTTT.

This clonotype was counted between two and nine times. The chain joins TRBV10-3 to TRBJ1-5, with D unclear. The V and J ends lost 1 base and 7 bases respectively, with 14 bases between them. The length of the CDR3 is 15 residues. The V gene's germline CDR1 is ENHRY and CDR2 SYGVKD. CDR3 in DNA: TGTGCCATCAGTGAGTTCTCTGGAGGCGGACAGCCCCAGCATTTT. Amino acids: CAISEFSGGGQPQHF.

Concerning this clonotype itself: This may be a read error: a much more frequent sequence differs by one nucleotide. This sequence joins TRBV6-1 and TRBJ1-1; no clear D gene. The CDR3 extends over 13 amino acids. V lost 6 bases and J 1 base, leaving 9 bases between the germline ends. Germline-derived CDR1 and CDR2 are MNHNS and SASEGT. CDR3 region: CASSRAGNTEAFF. For the CDR3, the DNA is TGTGCCAGCAGCCGAGCAGGGAACACTGAAGCTTTCTTT.

V and J are TRBV20-1 and TRBJ1-3, with D possibly TRBD1 on 5 matching bases. The CDR3 is 16 amino acids. The germline V and J ends were trimmed by 0 bases and 4 bases, with 16 bases remaining between them. CDR1 DFQATT and CDR2 SNEGSKA come from the germline V gene (reference sequence). The CDR3 protein is CSARDLRGSQGNTIYF. CDR3 coding DNA: TGCAGTGCTAGAGATCTTCGGGGGTCTCAAGGAAACACCATATATTTT.

At least ten counts were recorded for this clonotype. V gene TRBV5-1 combines with J gene TRBJ1-2; D ambiguous. The CDR3 totals 14 residues. With 4 bases removed from V and 0 bases from J, the gap between germline ends came to 10 bases. CDR1 SGHRS and CDR2 YFSETQ come from the germline V gene. The CDR3 region is CASSAAVANYGYTF. The CDR3 nucleotides are TGCGCCAGCAGCGCCGCAGTAGCTAACTATGGCTACACCTTC. Full variable domain (missing parts from reference TRBV5-1 and TRBJ1-2): KAGVTQTPRYLIKTRGQQVTLSCSPISGHRSVSWYQQTPGQGLQFLFEYFSETQRNKGNFPGRFSGRQFSNSRSEMNVSTLELGDSALYLCASSAAVANYGYTFGSGTRLTVV.

The genes are TRBV20-1 and TRBJ2-1, with 8 bases matching TRBD2. This CDR3 is 13 amino acids long. V shed 0 bases and J 10 bases; nucleotides not matched to a gene: 5. CDR1 and CDR2 from the germline V gene are DFQATT and SNEGSKA (reference sequence). The CDR3 DNA is TGCAGTGCTAGAGATCGAACTAGCGGAGAGCAGTTCTTC. Protein sequence: CSARDRTSGEQFF.

This clonotype was observed at least ten times. This chain joins TRBV5-6 and TRBJ2-1; D gene ambiguous. This CDR3 has 14 residues. With 4 bases removed from V and 4 bases from J, the gap between germline ends came to 12 bases. Germline CDR1 reads SGHDT; CDR2 reads YYEEEE. CDR3 residues: CASSPRPNYNEQFF. The CDR3 DNA is TGTGCCAGCAGCCCGAGACCAAATTACAATGAGCAGTTCTTC.